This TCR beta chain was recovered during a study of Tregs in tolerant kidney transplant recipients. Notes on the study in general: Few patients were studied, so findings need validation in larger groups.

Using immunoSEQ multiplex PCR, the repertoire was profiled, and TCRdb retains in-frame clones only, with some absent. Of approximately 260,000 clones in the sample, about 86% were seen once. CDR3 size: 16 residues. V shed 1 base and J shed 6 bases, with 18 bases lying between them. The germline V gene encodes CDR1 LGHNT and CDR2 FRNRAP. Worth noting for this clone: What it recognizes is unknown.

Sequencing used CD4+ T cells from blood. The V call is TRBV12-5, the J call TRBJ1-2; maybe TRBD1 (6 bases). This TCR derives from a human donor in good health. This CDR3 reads CASGLGPWGGADGYTF. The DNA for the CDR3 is TGTGCTAGTGGTTTGGGCCCCTGGGGGGGCGCGGATGGCTACACCTTC.